This T cell receptor (beta chain) is drawn from a study of T cell responses to AZD1222 COVID-19 vaccine. This table comes from immunoSEQ multiplex PCR, and its TCRdb copy is limited to in-frame clones, with some not included. The sample records about 110,000 clones, about nine tenths being singletons. This CDR3 contains 13 residues. V dropped 5 bases and J dropped 4 bases, with 11 bases sitting between them. Germline CDR1 reads LGHDT; CDR2 reads YNNKEL (reference sequence). This specimen was peripheral blood, taken on day 0 of AZD1222 vaccination. This TCR came from an adult in good health. This sequence joins TRBV3-1 (or the pseudogene TRBV3-2) and TRBJ1-2; D gene uncertain. CDR3 region: CASSSLGLYGYTF. The CDR3, as DNA: TGTGCCAGCAGCTCCCTCGGGCTCTATGGCTACACCTTC.